This passage covers 21 T cell receptor beta chains from one sample sequenced in a study of shared clonotypes between healthy human individuals. Repertoires were generated with immunoSEQ multiplex PCR, while TCRdb's copy carries only in-frame clones and drops some. Of nearly 1,000,000 clones in the sample, about 80% were seen once. Sequenced sample: memory CD4+ T cells sorted from blood. Subset given: CD45RA-negative fraction. The receptors derive from a man younger than 35 in good health.

Points on this clone: At one of its ends the junction is not consistent with the germline gene, which may arise from a read error. The chain employs TRBV7-7 and TRBJ2-2; 13 bases line up with TRBD2. The germline gives CDR1 SSHAT, CDR2 FNYEAQ (reference sequence). The CDR3 loop spans 18 amino acids. CDR3 region: CASSLRLAGGPATGELFF. The CDR3 nucleotides read TGTGCTAGCAGCTTAAGACTAGCGGGGGGCCCCGCCACCGGGGAGCTGTTTTTT.

On this clone: At the DNA level, this CDR3 is encoded by other sequences in the same sample as well. The CDR3 loop is CASSLGATNEKLFF. CDR3 coding DNA: TGTGCCAGCTCGCTCGGAGCAACTAATGAAAAACTGTTTTTT. V is TRBV18 and J is TRBJ1-4; D is undetermined. The CDR3 has 14 amino acids. Germline V gene data show CDR1 as KGHSH and CDR2 as LQKENI. Trimming cost V 6 bases and J 0 bases, with 8 bases left between them.

This chain links TRBV11-2 with TRBJ2-5, with D tentatively TRBD1 (6 bases). This CDR3 has 13 amino acids. V gave up 3 bases and J gave up 3 bases, with 8 bases separating them. The germline V gene has CDR1 SGHAT and CDR2 FQNNGV. The CDR3 region is CASSFWTEETQYF. The CDR3 DNA reads TGTGCCAGCAGCTTTTGGACAGAAGAGACCCAGTACTTC.

This clone has just a few counts. A much larger clone lies a single base off, so this may be a read error. At the DNA level, this CDR3 is encoded by other sequences in the same sample as well. The chain joins TRBV6-5 to TRBJ2-1, with D maybe TRBD1 (6 bases). CDR1 and CDR2 from the germline V gene are MNHEY and SVGAGI. This CDR3 has 12 amino acids. Trimming removed 5 bases from V and 7 bases from J, with 9 bases in between. The CDR3 DNA follows: TGTGCCAGCAGTCAAACAGGGAATGAGCAGTTCTTC. It specifies CASSQTGNEQFF.

On this clone itself: Other DNA sequences from this sample encode an identical CDR3 as well. This rearrangement joins TRBV30 to TRBJ2-7, with D possibly matching TRBD1 (6 bases). The CDR3 covers 14 residues. V lost 0 bases and J lost 0, with 9 bases in between. Germline loops: CDR1 GTSNPN, CDR2 SVGIG (reference sequence). Here the CDR3 DNA reads TGTGCCTGGAGTGTAGGGGGAAACTCCTACGAGCAGTACTTC. It codes for CAWSVGGNSYEQYF.

This clone was counted many times. V and J are TRBV7-6 and TRBJ2-3, with TRBD2 matching 7 bases. CDR1 and CDR2 (germline): SGHVS, FNYEAQ. The CDR3 consists of 17 residues. With 3 bases clipped from V and 2 bases from J, the junction kept 11 bases outside the gene matches. The CDR3, as DNA: TGTGCCAGCAGCTTTATCGCAGGCGGGGGAAACACAGATACGCAGTATTTT. This gives the protein CASSFIAGGGNTDTQYF.

The rearrangement uses TRBV15 and TRBJ2-1; 9 positions match TRBD2. Germline V CDR1 and CDR2: LNHNV, YYDKDF (reference sequence). This CDR3 contains 16 residues. J lost 8 bases, V lost 0 bases, and 8 bases had no gene match. DNA for the CDR3: TGTGCCACCAGCAGAGATTCTCCTAGCGGGGTTGATGAGCAGTTCTTC. It is translated as CATSRDSPSGVDEQFF.

The chain employs TRBV7-2 and TRBJ1-2, with 8 nucleotides matching TRBD1. The CDR3 has 13 residues. Germline lookup yields CDR1 SGHTA and CDR2 FQGNSA. V trimming: 4 bases; J trimming: 3 bases; junction bases outside the gene matches: 1. The CDR3 DNA reads TGTGCCAGCAGCTCGACAGGGGACTATGGCTACACCTTC. Translation gives CASSSTGDYGYTF.

The CDR3 loop is CASSSGSYGGYTF. The DNA of the CDR3 is TGCGCCAGCAGCTCCGGTTCTTATGGGGGCTACACCTTC. The chain joins TRBV5-1 to TRBJ1-2; no clear D gene. V lost 3 bases and J lost 8, with 14 bases in between. The V gene's germline CDR1 is SGHRS and CDR2 YFSETQ. CDR3 length equals 13 residues.

The chain links TRBV29-1 to TRBJ2-3; no firm D call. V gave up 7 bases and J gave up 5 bases, with 10 bases separating them. Germline assignment: CDR1 SQVTM and CDR2 ANQGSEA. CDR3 size: 11 residues. Written as DNA, the CDR3 is TGCAGCGGAAAGATAGGAGATACGCAGTATTTT. Translation gives CSGKIGDTQYF.

This chain connects TRBV7-9 to TRBJ2-1, with D possibly being TRBD1 (6 bases). Trimming removed 6 bases from V and 0 bases from J, with 12 bases in between. Germline CDR1 is SEHNR and CDR2 is FQNEAQ (reference sequence). The CDR3 has 15 amino acids. The CDR3: CASRFRGSSYNEQFF. CDR3 in DNA: TGTGCCAGCAGGTTCAGGGGCAGCTCCTACAATGAGCAGTTCTTC.

This chain joins TRBV5-1 and TRBJ2-7; TRBD2 matches 7 bases. Per germline, CDR1 SGHRS and CDR2 YFSETQ. CDR3 length equals 16 residues. V trimming: 0 bases; J trimming: 3 bases; junction bases outside the gene matches: 9. The CDR3 region has the DNA TGCGCCAGCAGCTTGGTAGCCGGGACTAAGGGCTACGAGCAGTACTTC. Protein sequence: CASSLVAGTKGYEQYF.

The chain carries TRBV6-5 and TRBJ1-1, with D maybe TRBD1 (5 bases). Trimming left V 8 bases short and J 1 base short, with 11 bases between. This CDR3 is built from 13 residues. Germline-derived CDR1 and CDR2 are MNHEY and SVGAGI. The CDR3 is CASSATENTEAFF. The CDR3 DNA reads TGTGCCAGCTCCGCGACAGAGAACACTGAAGCTTTCTTT.

The rearrangement links TRBV7-9 to TRBJ2-7, with D possibly being TRBD1 (6 bases). This CDR3 has 16 amino acids. Germline CDR1 SEHNR, CDR2 FQNEAQ (reference sequence). Trimming shortened V by 1 base and J by 7 bases, and 20 bases separated the two germline ends. In nucleotides, the CDR3 is TGTGCCAGCAGCTTAGAAGGCAGGGCAGGGGTGGGAGAGCAGTACTTC. Protein product: CASSLEGRAGVGEQYF.

This chain links TRBV5-1 with TRBJ2-5; TRBD2 might be the D (6 bases). Per the germline V gene, CDR1 is SGHRS and CDR2 is YFSETQ. V lost 0 bases to trimming and J lost 2 bases, with 14 bases between them. This CDR3 is 16 amino acids long. The CDR3 region is CASSLGGARGQETQYF. The CDR3 nucleotides read TGCGCCAGCAGCTTGGGAGGGGCGCGGGGACAAGAGACCCAGTACTTC.

The rearrangement joins TRBV10-2 to TRBJ2-7; D remains ambiguous. Trimming removed 5 bases from V and 2 bases from J, with 7 bases in between. The CDR3 extends over 12 amino acids. Per the germline V gene, CDR1 is WSHSY and CDR2 is SAAADI. The CDR3 sequence is CASSPETYEQYF. CDR3 DNA: TGCGCCAGCAGTCCCGAAACCTACGAGCAGTACTTC.

The V gene is TRBV4-1, the J gene TRBJ1-3; D gene uncertain. The CDR3 has 16 amino acids. Germline V gene data show CDR1 as MGHRA and CDR2 as YSYEKL. Deletions cut 0 bases from V and 0 bases from J, with 9 bases between. The CDR3 sequence: CASSQDPGFSGNTIYF. The CDR3 DNA sequence: TGCGCCAGCAGCCAAGATCCGGGATTCTCTGGAAACACCATATATTTT.

V and J are TRBV6-6 and TRBJ2-7; D call uncertain. Germline CDR1 reads MNHNY; CDR2 reads SVGAGI (reference sequence). The CDR3 sequence is 14 residues long. V lost 2 bases and J lost 5, with 13 bases in between. The CDR3 sequence is CASSYGALVHEQYF. CDR3 nucleotide sequence: TGTGCCAGCAGTTACGGAGCTTTGGTCCACGAGCAGTACTTC.

The rearrangement uses TRBV5-4 and TRBJ2-7; D possibly corresponds to TRBD1 (8 bases). V lost 5 bases and J lost 6, with 12 bases in between. Germline V lookup: CDR1 SGHNT, CDR2 YYREEE (reference sequence). This CDR3 spans 12 amino acids. CDR3 protein: CASRQGEGEQYF. Here the CDR3 DNA reads TGTGCCAGCAGACAGGGGGAGGGCGAGCAGTACTTC.

V and J are TRBV5-6 and TRBJ1-2; D unclear. Germline CDR1 reads SGHDT; CDR2 reads YYEEEE. The CDR3 has 14 amino acids. V gave up 0 bases and J gave up 4 bases, with 10 bases separating them. CDR3 protein: CASSLEAMIYGYTF. In DNA, the CDR3 is TGTGCCAGCAGCTTGGAGGCGATGATCTATGGCTACACCTTC.

The chain links TRBV11-3 to TRBJ2-7; D is unresolved. The CDR3 totals 14 residues. The germline V and J ends were trimmed by 4 bases and 1 base, with 11 bases remaining between them. Germline CDR1 SGHNT, CDR2 YENEEA. CDR3 in amino acids: CASSSSLGSYEQYF. Written as DNA, the CDR3 is TGTGCCAGCAGCTCTTCCTTGGGGTCCTACGAGCAGTACTTC. Variable domain in full (rest from reference TRBV11-3 and TRBJ2-7): EAGVVQSPRYKIIEKKQPVAFWCNPISGHNTLYWYLQNLGQGPELLIRYENEEAVDDSQLPKDRFSAERLKGVDSTLKIQPAELGDSAVYLCASSSSLGSYEQYFGPGTRLTVT.